This entry concerns a single T cell receptor beta chain. Its antigen is as yet unknown. The record originates from a study of cytomegalovirus exposure and HLA in healthy donors. Trimming stripped 7 bases from V and 5 bases from J, with 17 bases between. This CDR3 contains 14 residues. Germline CDR1 MNHEY, CDR2 SVGAGI. Here immunoSEQ multiplex PCR was the method, and the copy in TCRdb shows in-frame clones only, minus some. The sample holds some 250,000 clones, around 91% seen once. Broader study findings: Researchers counted around 180 TCR beta chains as cytomegalovirus-associated. For most TCR sequences rarity was the rule, although some public TCRs occurred in many donors. A subsequent analysis found that TCR clusters from the first cohort also tended to co-occur in the approximately 130 validation repertoires, with approximately 95% of cluster scores above 0.

Sequenced: PBMCs. The V call is TRBV6-5, the J call TRBJ2-5; unclear D gene. The TCR originated in a woman aged 18 to 35 in good health and CMV-seronegative. The CDR3 is CASKVVVAGETQYF. In DNA, the CDR3 is TGTGCCAGCAAGGTGGTAGTGGCCGGGGAGACCCAGTACTTC.